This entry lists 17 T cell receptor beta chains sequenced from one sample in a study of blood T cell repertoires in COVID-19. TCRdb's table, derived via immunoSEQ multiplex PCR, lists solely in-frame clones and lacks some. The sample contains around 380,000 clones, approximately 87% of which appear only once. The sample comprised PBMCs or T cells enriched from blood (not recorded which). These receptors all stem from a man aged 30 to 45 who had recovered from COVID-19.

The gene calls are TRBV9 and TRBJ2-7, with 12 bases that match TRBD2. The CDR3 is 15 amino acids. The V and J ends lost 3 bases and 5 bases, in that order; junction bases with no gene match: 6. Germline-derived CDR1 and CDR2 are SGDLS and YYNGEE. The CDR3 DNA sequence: TGTGCCAGCAGCGCTCTAGCGGGGGGGATCGACGAGCAGTACTTC. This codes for CASSALAGGIDEQYF.

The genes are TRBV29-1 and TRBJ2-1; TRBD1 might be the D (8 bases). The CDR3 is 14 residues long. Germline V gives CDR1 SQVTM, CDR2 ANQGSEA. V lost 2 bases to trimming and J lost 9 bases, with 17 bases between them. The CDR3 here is CSVESTGGAGEQFF. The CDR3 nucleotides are TGCAGCGTTGAATCAACAGGGGGGGCCGGTGAGCAGTTCTTC.

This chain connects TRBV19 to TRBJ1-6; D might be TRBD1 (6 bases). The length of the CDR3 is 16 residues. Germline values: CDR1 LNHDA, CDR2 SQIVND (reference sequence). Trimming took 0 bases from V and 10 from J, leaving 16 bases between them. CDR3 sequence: CASSIDGAGAGSPLHF. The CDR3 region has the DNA TGTGCCAGTAGTATAGATGGAGCGGGGGCTGGATCACCCCTCCACTTT.

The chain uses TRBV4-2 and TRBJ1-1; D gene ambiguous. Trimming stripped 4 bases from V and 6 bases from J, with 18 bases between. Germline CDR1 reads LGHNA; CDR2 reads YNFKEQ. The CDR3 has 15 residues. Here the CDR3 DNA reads TGTGCCAGCAGCCCCCATTTAGGACGGGGATCTGAAGCTTTCTTT. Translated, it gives CASSPHLGRGSEAFF.

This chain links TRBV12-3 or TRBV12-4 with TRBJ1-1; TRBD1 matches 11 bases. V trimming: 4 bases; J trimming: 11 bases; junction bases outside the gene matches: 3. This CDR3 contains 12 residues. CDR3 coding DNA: TGTGCCAGCAGTTGGACAGGGGGCACGGCTTTCTTT. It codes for CASSWTGGTAFF.

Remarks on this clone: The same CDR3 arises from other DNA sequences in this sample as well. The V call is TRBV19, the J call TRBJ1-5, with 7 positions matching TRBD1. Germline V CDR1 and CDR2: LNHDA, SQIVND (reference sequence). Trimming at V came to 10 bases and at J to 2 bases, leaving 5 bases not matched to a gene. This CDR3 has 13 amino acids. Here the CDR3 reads CATRDRGNQPQHF. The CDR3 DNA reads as TGTGCCACTAGAGACAGGGGCAATCAGCCCCAGCATTTT.

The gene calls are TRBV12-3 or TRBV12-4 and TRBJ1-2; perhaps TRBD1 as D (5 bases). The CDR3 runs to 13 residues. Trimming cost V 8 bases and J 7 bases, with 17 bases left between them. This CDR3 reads CASGGEGNRGYTF. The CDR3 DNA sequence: TGTGCCAGCGGGGGGGAGGGGAACCGTGGCTACACCTTC.

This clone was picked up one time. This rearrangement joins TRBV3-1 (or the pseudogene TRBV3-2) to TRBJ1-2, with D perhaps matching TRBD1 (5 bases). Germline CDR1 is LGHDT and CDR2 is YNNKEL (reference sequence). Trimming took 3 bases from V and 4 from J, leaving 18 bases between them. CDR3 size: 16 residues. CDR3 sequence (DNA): TGTGCCAGCAGCCAGGCGGACAAGGGTCCTTTCTATGGCTACACCTTC. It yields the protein CASSQADKGPFYGYTF.

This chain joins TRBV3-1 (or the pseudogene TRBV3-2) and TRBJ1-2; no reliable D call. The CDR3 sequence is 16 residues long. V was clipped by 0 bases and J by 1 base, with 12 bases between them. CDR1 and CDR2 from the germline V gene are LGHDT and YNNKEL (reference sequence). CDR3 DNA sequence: TGTGCCAGCAGCCAAGATCGTCACAGTCTTAACTATGGCTACACCTTC. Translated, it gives CASSQDRHSLNYGYTF.

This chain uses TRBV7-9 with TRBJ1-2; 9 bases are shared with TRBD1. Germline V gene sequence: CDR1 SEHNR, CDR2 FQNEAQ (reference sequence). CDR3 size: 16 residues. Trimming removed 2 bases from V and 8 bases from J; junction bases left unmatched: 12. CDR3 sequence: CASSLRPPGQGGGYTF. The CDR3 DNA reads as TGTGCCAGCAGCTTACGCCCTCCGGGACAGGGTGGAGGCTACACCTTC.

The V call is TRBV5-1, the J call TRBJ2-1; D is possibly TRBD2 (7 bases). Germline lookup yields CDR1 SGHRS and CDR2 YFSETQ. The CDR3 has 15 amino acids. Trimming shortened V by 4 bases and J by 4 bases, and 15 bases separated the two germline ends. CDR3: CASSPTGRVYNEQFF. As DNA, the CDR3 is TGCGCCAGCAGCCCTACAGGGAGGGTTTACAATGAGCAGTTCTTC.

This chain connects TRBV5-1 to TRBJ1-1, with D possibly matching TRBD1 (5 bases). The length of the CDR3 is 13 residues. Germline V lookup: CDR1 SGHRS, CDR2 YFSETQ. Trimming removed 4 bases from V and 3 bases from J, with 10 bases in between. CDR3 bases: TGCGCCAGCAGCCTAGACAGTTACACTGAAGCTTTCTTT. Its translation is CASSLDSYTEAFF.

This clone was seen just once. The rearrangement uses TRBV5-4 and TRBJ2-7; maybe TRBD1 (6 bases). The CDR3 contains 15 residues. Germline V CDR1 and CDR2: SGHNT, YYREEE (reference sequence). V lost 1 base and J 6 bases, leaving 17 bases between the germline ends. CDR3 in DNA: TGTGCCAGCAGCTTGCAGGGGCAGGCGTCGGGCGAGCAGTACTTC. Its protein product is CASSLQGQASGEQYF.

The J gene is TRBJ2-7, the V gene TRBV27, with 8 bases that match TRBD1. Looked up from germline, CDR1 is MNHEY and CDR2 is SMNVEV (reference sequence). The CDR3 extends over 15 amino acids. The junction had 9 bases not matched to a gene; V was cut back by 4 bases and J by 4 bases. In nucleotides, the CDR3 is TGTGCCAGCAGTTCTCTTCAGGGGGCAAAGTACGAGCAGTACTTC. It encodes CASSSLQGAKYEQYF.

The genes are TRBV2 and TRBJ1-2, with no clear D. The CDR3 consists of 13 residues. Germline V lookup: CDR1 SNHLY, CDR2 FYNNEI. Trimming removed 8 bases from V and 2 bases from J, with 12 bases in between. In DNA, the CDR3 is TGTGCCAGCGCCTTGGGCAGCAACTATGGCTACACCTTC. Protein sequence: CASALGSNYGYTF. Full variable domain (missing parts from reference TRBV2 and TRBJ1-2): EPEVTQTPSHQVTQMGQEVILRCVPISNHLYFYWYRQILGQKVEFLVSFYNNEISEKSEIFDDQFSVERPDGSNFTLKIRSTKLEDSAMYFCASALGSNYGYTFGSGTRLTVV.

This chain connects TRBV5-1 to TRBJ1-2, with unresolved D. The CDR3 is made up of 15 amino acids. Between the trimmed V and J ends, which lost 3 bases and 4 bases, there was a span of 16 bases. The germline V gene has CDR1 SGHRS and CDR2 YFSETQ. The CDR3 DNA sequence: TGCGCCAGCAGCTACGGTACAAGCCGGGGCTATGGCTACACCTTC. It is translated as CASSYGTSRGYGYTF.

CDR3 in DNA: TGTGCCAGTAGTATGGGACAGAATTCACCCCTCCACTTT. Protein product: CASSMGQNSPLHF. The chain recombines TRBV19 with TRBJ1-6; 7 bases agree with TRBD1. Per germline, CDR1 LNHDA and CDR2 SQIVND (reference sequence). The trim removed 3 bases at V and 7 bases at J, leaving 0 bases unmatched. The CDR3 totals 13 residues.